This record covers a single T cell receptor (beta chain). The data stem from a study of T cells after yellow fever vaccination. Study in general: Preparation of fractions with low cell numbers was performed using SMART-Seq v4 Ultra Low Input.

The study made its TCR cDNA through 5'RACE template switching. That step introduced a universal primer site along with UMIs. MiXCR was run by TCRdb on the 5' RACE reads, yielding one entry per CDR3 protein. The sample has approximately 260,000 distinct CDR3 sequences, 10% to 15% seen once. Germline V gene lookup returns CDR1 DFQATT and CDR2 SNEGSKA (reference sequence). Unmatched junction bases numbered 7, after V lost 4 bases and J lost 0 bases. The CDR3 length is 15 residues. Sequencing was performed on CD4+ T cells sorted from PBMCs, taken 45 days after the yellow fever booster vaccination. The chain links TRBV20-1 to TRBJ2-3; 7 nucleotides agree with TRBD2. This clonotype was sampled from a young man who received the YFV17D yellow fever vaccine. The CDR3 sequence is CSATGLGPSTDTQYF. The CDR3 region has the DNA TGCAGTGCTACCGGACTAGGGCCTAGCACAGATACGCAGTATTTT.